Following are 25 T cell receptor beta chains from one sample sequenced in a study of cytomegalovirus exposure and HLA in healthy donors (dated by TCRdb to 2016 to 2017). The library was made by the immunoSEQ multiplex PCR assay. The multiplex PCR relied on a mix of 60 forward primers for TCR Vbeta segments and 13 reverse primers for TCR Jbeta segments. TCRdb retrieved this table from immuneACCESS and kept in-frame rearrangements only. Not all clones are present; in checked studies, unresolved V genes account for under half, and no reason is known for the remainder. Across this sample there are roughly 150,000 clones, with 75% seen only once. Around 11% of the sample comes from the top ten. Input material: PBMCs. The receptors here all came from a man aged 18 to 30 in good health and CMV-seropositive.

The J gene is TRBJ2-2, the V gene TRBV14; D is possibly TRBD2 (6 bases). V dropped 2 bases and J dropped 5 bases, with 12 bases sitting between them. Per germline, CDR1 SGHDN and CDR2 FVKESK. The CDR3 loop spans 15 amino acids. CDR3 coding DNA: TGTGCCAGCAGCCAAATCGGGCGGGATACCGGGGAGCTGTTTTTT. The encoded protein is CASSQIGRDTGELFF. Full variable domain (missing parts from reference TRBV14 and TRBJ2-2): EAGVTQFPSHSVIEKGQTVTLRCDPISGHDNLYWYRRVMGKEIKFLLHFVKESKQDESGMPNNRFLAERTGGTYSTLKVQPAELEDSGVYFCASSQIGRDTGELFFGEGSRLTVL.

With respect to this clone: Relative to the germline gene, one junction end is altered; a read error may explain this. The V gene is TRBV28, the J gene TRBJ1-5; 9 nucleotides align to TRBD1. The V gene's germline CDR1 is MDHEN and CDR2 SYDVKM. The CDR3 sequence is 14 residues long. CDR3 region: CASSYRGRLAVGYF. The CDR3 DNA sequence: TGTGCCAGCAGTTACAGGGGGCGGCTAGCAGTCGGATATTTT.

CDR3 loop: CASSAGPGGSYEQYF. The CDR3 nucleotides are TGTGCCAGCAGCGCTGGACCAGGGGGCTCCTACGAGCAGTACTTC. The chain carries TRBV9 and TRBJ2-7, with 7 bases aligning to TRBD1. V was clipped by 3 bases and J by 0 bases; unmatched bases: 6. Germline V lookup: CDR1 SGDLS, CDR2 YYNGEE. CDR3 length equals 15 residues.

The chain combines TRBV18 with TRBJ1-2, with a tentative D call TRBD1 (6 bases). The CDR3 has 14 residues. Trimming took 1 base from V and 2 from J, leaving 8 bases between them. The germline V gene encodes CDR1 KGHSH and CDR2 LQKENI. CDR3 DNA: TGTGCCAGCTCACCACGGACAGCAAACTATGGCTACACCTTC. Translated: CASSPRTANYGYTF.

The gene calls are TRBV15 and TRBJ2-7, with TRBD1 as a possible D gene (6 bases). From germline, CDR1 is LNHNV and CDR2 YYDKDF (reference sequence). Between the trimmed V and J ends, which lost 4 bases and 1 base, there was a span of 11 bases. There are 14 residues in the CDR3. The CDR3 nucleotides are TGTGCCACCAGCATGAGACAGGCATCCTACGAGCAGTACTTC. Translating it yields CATSMRQASYEQYF.

The chain joins TRBV5-5 to TRBJ2-5, with D tentatively TRBD2 (5 bases). With 4 bases removed from V and 4 bases from J, the gap between germline ends came to 14 bases. Germline V lookup: CDR1 SGHKS, CDR2 YYEKEE (reference sequence). CDR3 length: 14 amino acids. The CDR3 loop is CASSMSPRGETQYF. The CDR3 nucleotides are TGTGCCAGCAGCATGAGTCCTCGGGGAGAGACCCAGTACTTC.

The chain couples TRBV19 to TRBJ2-1; 8 bases match TRBD2. The length of the CDR3 is 16 residues. V gave up 5 bases and J gave up 4 bases; unmatched junction bases: 10. Looked up from germline, CDR1 is LNHDA and CDR2 is SQIVND (reference sequence). The CDR3 reads CASSRTGTRNYNEQFF. The CDR3 nucleotides are TGTGCCAGTAGTCGTACCGGGACTAGGAATTACAATGAGCAGTTCTTC.

This rearrangement joins TRBV21-1 to TRBJ2-1; no DNA check was done on the table's D call, TRBD1. TRBV21-1 is termed a pseudogene. CDR3 length: 17 residues. The CDR3 region has the DNA TGTGCCAGCAGCCTACGGACAGGGGTTCTTTTCTACAATGAGCAGTTCTTC. Protein product: CASSLRTGVLFYNEQFF.

This clone was seen a handful of times. V and J are TRBV6-1 and TRBJ2-7; D is possibly TRBD1 (5 bases). Trimming shortened V by 11 bases and J by 3 bases, and 17 bases separated the two germline ends. There are 13 residues in the CDR3. CDR1 and CDR2 from the germline V gene are MNHNS and SASEGT. The CDR3 protein is CAVGQSGRYEQYF. The CDR3 DNA sequence: TGTGCCGTCGGTCAGTCAGGGCGCTACGAGCAGTACTTC.

The chain employs TRBV28 and TRBJ2-1; TRBD1 matches 9 bases. The junction had 10 bases not matched to a gene; V was cut back by 10 bases and J by 6 bases. The length of the CDR3 is 14 residues. Germline CDR1 and CDR2: MDHEN and SYDVKM. This chain's CDR3 is CATADRGLFNEQFF. DNA for the CDR3: TGTGCCACCGCGGACAGGGGCTTATTCAATGAGCAGTTCTTC.

This chain connects TRBV14 to TRBJ2-7, with D maybe TRBD2 (7 bases). V was pared by 4 bases and J by 6 bases, with 16 bases between. There are 14 residues in the CDR3. Germline V gives CDR1 SGHDN, CDR2 FVKESK. DNA of the CDR3: TGTGCCAGCAGCCCCCTCGGGGGGCGGTGCGAGCAGTACTTC. Protein product: CASSPLGGRCEQYF.

The chain joins TRBV7-9 to TRBJ1-4, with D tentatively TRBD1 (5 bases). The V end lost 1 base, the J end lost 7 bases, and 13 bases lay between the germline ends. The V gene's germline CDR1 is SEHNR and CDR2 FQNEAQ (reference sequence). The length of the CDR3 is 15 residues. This chain's CDR3 is CASSLGPGETEKLFF. Written as DNA, the CDR3 is TGTGCCAGCAGCTTAGGCCCGGGGGAGACTGAAAAACTGTTTTTT. Based on the CDR3 plus reference TRBV7-9 and TRBJ1-4, the full variable domain is DTGVSQNPRHKITKRGQNVTFRCDPISEHNRLYWYRQTLGQGPEFLTYFQNEAQLEKSRLLSDRFSAERPKGSFSTLEIQRTEQGDSAMYLCASSLGPGETEKLFFGSGTQLSVL.

The genes are TRBV11-2 and TRBJ2-1; D is perhaps TRBD2 (5 bases). Germline CDR1 reads SGHAT; CDR2 reads FQNNGV. The CDR3 has 18 amino acids. With 0 bases removed from V and 6 bases from J, the gap between germline ends came to 21 bases. CDR3 nucleotide sequence: TGTGCCAGCAGCTTAGATTCGCTCTTTTTTAGAGGAGGCAATGAGCAGTTCTTC. This codes for CASSLDSLFFRGGNEQFF.

The chain couples TRBV29-1 to TRBJ2-1; 7 positions agree with TRBD2. V lost 8 bases to trimming and J lost 5 bases; unmatched junction nucleotides: 6. The length of the CDR3 is 12 residues. Per the germline V gene, CDR1 is SQVTM and CDR2 is ANQGSEA. CDR3 protein: CSLGGRNNEQFF. The CDR3 DNA sequence: TGCAGCCTAGGCGGGAGAAACAATGAGCAGTTCTTC.

The chain uses TRBV21-1 and TRBJ2-3; the D segment call TRBD2 is taken from the table without a DNA check. TRBV21-1 is flagged as a pseudogene. The CDR3 sequence is 19 residues long. The CDR3 protein is CASSKGRTTGPLNTDTQYF. The DNA for the CDR3 is TGTGCCAGCAGCAAAGGGAGGACTACTGGGCCCCTTAACACAGATACGCAGTATTTT.

The chain carries TRBV28 and TRBJ2-7; 9 nucleotides align to TRBD1. From germline, CDR1 is MDHEN and CDR2 SYDVKM. The CDR3 runs 14 residues. Losses at the gene ends were 4 bases for V and 9 bases for J; bases not matched to a gene: 10. The CDR3 nucleotides are TGTGCCAGCAGTTCTCTTCGGACAGGGGAATGGCAGTACTTC. Amino acids: CASSSLRTGEWQYF.

This rearrangement joins TRBV10-3 to TRBJ1-1, with D tentatively TRBD1 (6 bases). Germline V gene data show CDR1 as ENHRY and CDR2 as SYGVKD. The CDR3 is made up of 14 amino acids. V was clipped by 3 bases and J by 3 bases, with 11 bases between them. The DNA of the CDR3 is TGTGCCATCAGTGAAACAGGGTCGGACACTGAAGCTTTCTTT. It is translated as CAISETGSDTEAFF.

The V call is TRBV11-2, the J call TRBJ1-1, with D perhaps TRBD1 (5 bases). The CDR3 runs to 14 residues. Germline V CDR1 and CDR2: SGHAT, FQNNGV. V was clipped by 1 base and J by 5 bases, with 11 bases between them. CDR3 protein: CASSLAAGITEAFF. Here the CDR3 DNA reads TGTGCCAGCAGCTTAGCGGCAGGGATAACTGAAGCTTTCTTT.

This chain joins TRBV7-9 and TRBJ2-7, with D possibly matching TRBD2 (6 bases). Germline V lookup: CDR1 SEHNR, CDR2 FQNEAQ (reference sequence). The CDR3 runs 15 residues. Trimming pared 5 bases from V and 7 bases from J, leaving 21 bases between. Here the CDR3 DNA reads TGTGCCAGCAGCCAAGCGACGGGAGCCGGTTTTGAGCAGTACTTC. Protein sequence: CASSQATGAGFEQYF.

This rearrangement joins TRBV7-9 to TRBJ1-1; perhaps TRBD1 as D (5 bases). The V gene's germline CDR1 is SEHNR and CDR2 FQNEAQ (reference sequence). The CDR3 has 13 amino acids. Between the trimmed V and J ends, which lost 6 bases and 6 bases, there was a span of 14 bases. The DNA of the CDR3 is TGTGCCAGCAGGGCCGGGGGTAAGGCTGAAGCTTTCTTT. Residues: CASRAGGKAEAFF.

The J gene is TRBJ2-7, the V gene TRBV9, with a weak D call TRBD2 (6 bases). Trimming pared 4 bases from V and 1 base from J, leaving 15 bases between. The CDR3 sequence is 15 residues long. Germline V CDR1 and CDR2: SGDLS, YYNGEE. CDR3 bases: TGTGCCAGCAGCCCCTCGGGGGAGAGATCCTACGAGCAGTACTTC. This translates into CASSPSGERSYEQYF.

This clone has a count of ten or more. The rearrangement uses TRBV5-1 and TRBJ2-3; D gene ambiguous. This CDR3 contains 15 residues. Trimming stripped 2 bases from V and 3 bases from J, with 13 bases between. The germline gives CDR1 SGHRS, CDR2 YFSETQ. CDR3 DNA sequence: TGCGCCAGCAGCTTAGTGGAGAGGTCAACAGATACGCAGTATTTT. It yields the protein CASSLVERSTDTQYF.

This clone was recorded only once. The chain couples TRBV5-1 to TRBJ1-1; maybe TRBD1 (5 bases). The V gene's germline CDR1 is SGHRS and CDR2 YFSETQ. Trimming took 5 bases from V and 1 from J, leaving 15 bases between them. This CDR3 comprises 15 residues. The CDR3 sequence is CASRSGGVGNTEAFF. CDR3 in DNA: TGCGCCAGCAGGTCTGGAGGGGTGGGGAACACTGAAGCTTTCTTT.

J is TRBJ2-1 and V is TRBV18, with D maybe TRBD1 (5 bases). The V end lost 0 bases, the J end lost 9 bases, and 12 bases lay between the germline ends. CDR1 and CDR2 from the germline V gene are KGHSH and LQKENI. The CDR3 sequence is 14 residues long. Here the CDR3 reads CASSPPAGKSEQFF. The CDR3 DNA sequence: TGTGCCAGCTCACCACCTGCAGGGAAGAGTGAGCAGTTCTTC.

V usage is TRBV30 and J usage is TRBJ2-5; 7 bases map to TRBD1. CDR3 size: 11 residues. Germline assignment: CDR1 GTSNPN and CDR2 SVGIG (reference sequence). The chain's CDR3 is CAKGAPETQYF. Here the CDR3 DNA reads TGTGCGAAGGGGGCCCCAGAGACCCAGTACTTC.